The 20 T cell receptor beta chains reported below all come from one sample, sequenced in a study of T cell changes during pregnancy in multiple sclerosis. TCRdb's table, derived via immunoSEQ multiplex PCR, lists solely in-frame clones and lacks some. The table shows about 41,000 clones, with more than 90% occurring only once. Sample: CD8+ T cells from peripheral blood mononuclear cells, taken in the third trimester of pregnancy. These receptors originate from a female donor with multiple sclerosis, enrolled in a pregnancy study.

The rearrangement uses TRBV15 and TRBJ1-5, with 9 bases fitting TRBD1. Trimming at V came to 8 bases and at J to 4 bases, leaving 6 bases not matched to a gene. Looked up from germline, CDR1 is LNHNV and CDR2 is YYDKDF (reference sequence). This CDR3 region has 14 residues. The CDR3 protein is CATGDRGFNQPQHF. CDR3 DNA sequence: TGTGCCACCGGAGACAGGGGGTTTAATCAGCCCCAGCATTTT.

The chain couples TRBV19 to TRBJ1-3, with 10 bases lining up with TRBD1. Trimming took 7 bases from V and 0 from J; bases not matched to a gene: 12. Looked up from germline, CDR1 is LNHDA and CDR2 is SQIVND (reference sequence). This CDR3 is built from 18 residues. The CDR3 loop is CASTQPGQGLSSGNTIYF. CDR3 nucleotide sequence: TGTGCCAGTACCCAGCCGGGACAGGGGTTGAGCTCTGGAAACACCATATATTTT. Drawing the rest from reference TRBV19 and TRBJ1-3, the complete variable domain is DGGITQSPKYLFRKEGQNVTLSCEQNLNHDAMYWYRQDPGQGLRLIYYSQIVNDFQKGDIAEGYSVSREKKESFPLTVTSAQKNPTAFYLCASTQPGQGLSSGNTIYFGEGSWLTVV.

V is TRBV4-1 and J is TRBJ2-1, with 9 nucleotides matching TRBD2. The CDR3 is 19 amino acids. The junction had 17 bases not matched to a gene; V was cut back by 0 bases and J by 8 bases. The germline gives CDR1 MGHRA, CDR2 YSYEKL. CDR3 in amino acids: CASSQDKSLAGGFSYEQFF. CDR3 DNA sequence: TGCGCCAGCAGCCAAGATAAATCTCTGGCGGGAGGGTTTAGCTATGAGCAGTTCTTC.

The count of this clone is one. The rearrangement uses TRBV27 and TRBJ1-5; D remains unclear. V dropped 0 bases and J dropped 6 bases, with 12 bases sitting between them. The length of the CDR3 is 15 residues. The V gene's germline CDR1 is MNHEY and CDR2 SMNVEV (reference sequence). In DNA form, the CDR3 reads TGTGCCAGCAGTTTATCGGCGGGGAGCGTTCAGCCCCAGCATTTT. It yields the protein CASSLSAGSVQPQHF.

On this clone: Other DNA sequences in the same sample also yield this CDR3. The V call is TRBV4-3, the J call TRBJ2-2; a possible D gene is TRBD2 (5 bases). The CDR3 is 14 amino acids. The V and J ends lost 0 bases and 5 bases respectively, with 7 bases between them. Germline assignment: CDR1 LGHNA and CDR2 YSLEER. In nucleotides, the CDR3 is TGCGCCAGCAGCCAAGATCGGGGAACCGGGGAGCTGTTTTTT. Its protein product is CASSQDRGTGELFF.

The chain is built from TRBV4-1 and TRBJ1-2, with D hard to call. The CDR3 is made up of 11 amino acids. Germline V lookup: CDR1 MGHRA, CDR2 YSYEKL. Trimming stripped 5 bases from V and 8 bases from J, with 9 bases between. The CDR3 DNA is TGCGCCAGCAGCTCACTCTTGGGCTACACCTTC. Translation gives CASSSLLGYTF.

The chain combines TRBV28 with TRBJ2-7; D gene uncertain. From germline, CDR1 is MDHEN and CDR2 SYDVKM. The CDR3 is 11 amino acids. The V gene lost 3 bases and the J gene lost 5 bases, with 5 bases spanning the gap. In nucleotides, the CDR3 is TGTGCCAGCAGTTTTAACAACGAGCAGTACTTC. Translated, it gives CASSFNNEQYF.

The rearrangement joins TRBV28 to TRBJ2-1; no definite D call. Looked up from germline, CDR1 is MDHEN and CDR2 is SYDVKM. CDR3 length: 11 amino acids. V dropped 3 bases and J dropped 6 bases, with 3 bases sitting between them. As DNA, the CDR3 is TGTGCCAGCAGTTTCGTCAATGAGCAGTTCTTC. Translated, it gives CASSFVNEQFF.

V and J are TRBV19 and TRBJ1-1; 9 positions match TRBD1. V lost 3 bases and J lost 4; bases outside the gene matches: 6. There are 15 residues in the CDR3. Germline CDR1 reads LNHDA; CDR2 reads SQIVND (reference sequence). CDR3 residues: CASSIPGTGSTEAFF. The CDR3 DNA is TGTGCCAGTAGTATTCCCGGGACAGGGTCCACTGAAGCTTTCTTT.

This chain links TRBV19 with TRBJ2-7; D gene ambiguous. The germline V gene has CDR1 LNHDA and CDR2 SQIVND (reference sequence). V lost 2 bases to trimming and J lost 5 bases, with 10 bases between them. The CDR3 totals 13 residues. The CDR3 sequence is CASSIRQADEQYF. The DNA of the CDR3 is TGTGCCAGTAGTATACGTCAGGCCGACGAGCAGTACTTC.

This chain uses TRBV9 with TRBJ2-2, with D perhaps matching TRBD1 (5 bases). There are 16 residues in the CDR3. Trimming cost V 0 bases and J 6 bases, with 15 bases left between them. In germline, CDR1 is SGDLS, CDR2 YYNGEE. This CDR3 is CASSVGVREMAGELFF. In nucleotides, the CDR3 is TGTGCCAGCAGCGTAGGTGTCAGGGAAATGGCCGGGGAGCTGTTTTTT.

The V call is TRBV6-4, the J call TRBJ2-5, with 7 bases lining up with TRBD2. Trimming at V came to 3 bases and at J to 5 bases, leaving 9 bases not matched to a gene. This CDR3 comprises 15 residues. Germline lookup yields CDR1 MRHNA and CDR2 SNTAGT. The CDR3 coding sequence is TGTGCCAGCAGTGATAGGGCGGGAGCGGGGGAGACCCAGTACTTC. Translation: CASSDRAGAGETQYF.

CDR3 DNA sequence: TGTGCCAGCAGGGACACCCGTGGTATTTCCTACGAGCAGTACTTC. Translated: CASRDTRGISYEQYF. The gene calls are TRBV2 and TRBJ2-7, with a weak D call TRBD1 (5 bases). Per the germline V gene, CDR1 is SNHLY and CDR2 is FYNNEI. V gave up 6 bases and J gave up 1 base, with 16 bases separating them. CDR3 length: 15 residues.

The chain has TRBV27 and TRBJ2-7, with 12 bases aligning to TRBD2. After removal of 2 bases from V and 7 bases from J, the junction contained 18 bases not matched to a gene. Per the germline V gene, CDR1 is MNHEY and CDR2 is SMNVEV (reference sequence). The CDR3 runs 19 residues. The CDR3 is CASSLGEIILAGGPGEQYF. The CDR3 nucleotides read TGTGCCAGCAGTTTAGGGGAAATTATCCTAGCGGGAGGGCCGGGTGAGCAGTACTTC.

By proportion, this clone is medium-sized. The chain recombines TRBV11-2 with TRBJ2-4; no definite D call. V gave up 5 bases and J gave up 6 bases, with 8 bases separating them. The CDR3 contains 12 residues. Germline values: CDR1 SGHAT, CDR2 FQNNGV. CDR3 nucleotides: TGTGCCAGCAGCCCCCTATCAAACATTCAGTACTTC. This codes for CASSPLSNIQYF.

The chain links TRBV21-1 to TRBJ1-5; no check of the table's D call, TRBD1, against the DNA was made. TRBV21-1 is a pseudogene. There are 15 residues in the CDR3. The DNA of the CDR3 is TGTGCCAGCAGCAAAGGGACAGGGGCCAATCAGCCCCAGCATTTT. It translates to CASSKGTGANQPQHF.

The CDR3 region has the DNA TGCGCCAGCAGCCAAGATAGCGAGGGCGGGGAGACCCAGTACTTC. Amino acid sequence: CASSQDSEGGETQYF. This rearrangement joins TRBV4-3 to TRBJ2-5, with D possibly matching TRBD2 (5 bases). Trimming pared 0 bases from V and 5 bases from J, leaving 13 bases between. The CDR3 sequence is 15 residues long. Germline CDR1 LGHNA, CDR2 YSLEER.

Notes on this clone: Within the sample, other DNA sequences also encode this same CDR3. V is TRBV4-3 and J is TRBJ1-2; D gene ambiguous. CDR3 length equals 15 residues. Germline CDR1 and CDR2: LGHNA and YSLEER. The germline V and J ends were trimmed by 3 bases and 0 bases, with 11 bases remaining between them. The CDR3, as DNA: TGCGCCAGCAGCCACCTATTAGAAACTAACTATGGCTACACCTTC. Translation gives CASSHLLETNYGYTF.

The chain carries TRBV28 and TRBJ2-1; D ambiguous. In germline, CDR1 is MDHEN, CDR2 SYDVKM. The CDR3 has 12 residues. V was trimmed by 5 bases and J by 9 bases, leaving 11 bases between them. This chain's CDR3 is CASSTLVGEQFF. The CDR3, as DNA: TGTGCCAGCAGTACCCTAGTGGGTGAGCAGTTCTTC.

The chain links TRBV27 to TRBJ1-1; no clear D. The V end was cut by 2 bases, the J end by 6 bases, with 10 bases between. The CDR3 length is 13 residues. Germline V CDR1 and CDR2: MNHEY, SMNVEV (reference sequence). The CDR3, as DNA: TGTGCCAGCAGTTTAGTCTCCGGAGCTGAAGCTTTCTTT. Translation gives CASSLVSGAEAFF.